These T cell receptor beta chains were read from a single sample in a study of early T cells in non-severe SARS-CoV-2 infection. TCRdb itself ran the 5' RACE reads through MiXCR, one entry per CDR3 protein. The table records about 69,000 distinct CDR3 sequences, roughly 15% of them present only once. The specimen sequenced was whole blood. These receptors all stem from an adult who was a healthcare worker with PCR-confirmed SARS-CoV-2 infection or an uninfected control (not recorded which). Each CDR3 is given with its conserved first and last residue. A D gene is named only where the DNA matches it firmly. Clone size is shown for a subset of rows, as once, few, many or a class of expanded clone.

>few|TRBJ2-3|TRBV10-3|-
CAISGPSGADTQYF
TGTGCCATCTCTGGACCCAGCGGTGCAGATACGCAGTATTTT
>few|TRBJ2-7|TRBV4-2|TRBD2
CASSPNLAESYEQYF
TGTGCCAGCAGCCCGAACCTAGCGGAGTCCTACGAGCAGTACTTC
>-|TRBJ1-2|TRBV20-1|TRBD1
CSASWDRGDYGYTF
TGCAGTGCTAGCTGGGACAGGGGTGACTATGGCTACACCTTC
>few|TRBJ1-2|TRBV6-1|TRBD1
CASTATGGGNYGYTF
TGTGCCAGCACCGCCACAGGGGGAGGAAACTATGGCTACACCTTC
>-|TRBJ2-2|TRBV29-1|-
CSVVEGNTGELFF
TGCAGCGTTGTAGAAGGAAACACCGGGGAGCTGTTTTTT
>many|TRBJ2-7|TRBV29-1|TRBD1
CSVEKGASSYEQYF
TGCAGCGTTGAGAAGGGGGCGTCTTCCTACGAGCAGTACTTC
>-|TRBJ1-5|TRBV29-1|-
CSAGTQGQPQHF
TGCAGCGCCGGGACTCAGGGACAGCCCCAGCATTTT
>-|TRBJ2-2|TRBV20-1|-
CSASAGAGELFF
TGCAGTGCTAGTGCAGGGGCCGGGGAGCTGTTTTTT
>many|TRBJ1-5|TRBV18|-
CASSPEVGGSNQPQHF
TGTGCCAGCTCACCAGAGGTCGGTGGGAGCAATCAGCCCCAGCATTTT
>-|TRBJ2-7|TRBV5-1|-
CASSLDPRSYEQYF
TGCGCCAGCAGCTTGGACCCACGGTCCTACGAGCAGTACTTC
>few|TRBJ2-4|TRBV11-2|-
CASSFEVNIQYF
TGTGCCAGCAGCTTCGAGGTTAACATTCAGTACTTC
>-|TRBJ1-5|TRBV20-1|TRBD1
CSARRQGVNQPQHF
TGCAGTGCTAGGCGACAGGGGGTAAATCAGCCCCAGCATTTT
>many|TRBJ1-2|TRBV9|-
CASSHDFNSFYGYTF
TGTGCCAGCAGCCACGACTTCAACTCTTTTTATGGCTACACCTTC
>few|TRBJ2-1|TRBV6-2/TRBV6-3|-
CASSYLVGENEQFF
TGTGCCAGCAGTTACCTAGTGGGTGAGAATGAGCAGTTCTTC
>-|TRBJ2-3|TRBV20-1|-
CSAPTYRTGLTDTQYF
TGCAGTGCCCCGACCTACCGTACAGGGCTCACAGATACGCAGTATTTT
>-|TRBJ2-1|TRBV12-3/TRBV12-4|-
CASREQNEQFF
TGTGCCAGCAGAGAACAGAATGAGCAGTTCTTC
>many|TRBJ2-3|TRBV7-9|-
CASSPQTDTQYF
TGTGCCAGCAGCCCACAGACAGATACGCAGTATTTT
>-|TRBJ2-5|TRBV29-1|-
CSVEDQETQYF
TGCAGCGTTGAGGATCAAGAGACCCAGTACTTC
>few|TRBJ1-1|TRBV20-1|-
CSARGDGRLNTEAFF
TGCAGTGCTAGGGGAGACGGACGGTTGAACACTGAAGCTTTCTTT
>many|TRBJ2-7|TRBV4-1|-
CASSQEEGPSSYEQYF
TGCGCCAGCAGCCAAGAGGAGGGGCCTAGCTCCTACGAGCAGTACTTC
>-|TRBJ1-1|TRBV11-2|TRBD1
CASSRRTFTGVNTEAFF
TGTGCCAGCAGCCGACGAACATTCACAGGGGTGAACACTGAAGCTTTCTTT
>-|TRBJ2-7|TRBV28|-
CATTERDYEQYF
TGTGCCACCACTGAGAGGGACTACGAGCAGTACTTC
>few|TRBJ2-2|TRBV7-2|TRBD1
CASSWDSGLNTGELFF
TGTGCCAGCAGCTGGGACAGCGGTCTAAACACCGGGGAGCTGTTTTTT
>many|TRBJ2-5|TRBV7-8|-
CASSLEGLLEETQYF
TGTGCCAGCAGCTTAGAGGGGCTATTAGAGGAGACCCAGTACTTC
>many|TRBJ1-5|TRBV5-4|-
CASSLRTDDSNQPQHF
TGTGCCAGCAGCTTGAGGACAGACGATAGCAATCAGCCCCAGCATTTT
>-|TRBJ1-5|TRBV28|-
CASRTGSNQPQHF
TGTGCCAGCAGGACCGGGTCCAATCAGCCCCAGCATTTT
>-|TRBJ2-7|TRBV20-1|TRBD1
CSATPGGNYEQYF
TGCAGTGCTACCCCAGGGGGCAACTACGAGCAGTACTTC
>-|TRBJ2-5|TRBV29-1|-
CSVERGTQYF
TGCAGCGTTGAAAGAGGGACCCAGTACTTC
>many|TRBJ1-2|TRBV3-1|-
CASSQAVYGYTF
TGTGCCAGCAGCCAAGCAGTCTATGGCTACACCTTC